Listed here are 22 T cell receptor beta chains from one sample, sequenced in a study of cytomegalovirus exposure and HLA in healthy donors. This PCR relied on a set of 60 Vbeta primers and 13 Jbeta primers. The method was immunoSEQ multiplex PCR; TCRdb's version includes in-frame clones alone and lacks a portion of them. Found here are 170,000 or so clones, about 78% of them singletons; the top ten hold roughly 2.3%. Sequencing input: PBMCs. These receptors originate from a man in his fifties or sixties in good health and CMV-seronegative.

The chain uses TRBV19 and TRBJ2-1; 7 bases match TRBD2. J lost 7 bases, V lost 3 bases, and 6 bases had no gene match. Per germline, CDR1 LNHDA and CDR2 SQIVND (reference sequence). The CDR3 is 14 residues long. The CDR3 DNA reads TGTGCCAGTAGTATGGCCGGACTAGGTAATGAGCAGTTCTTC. Its translation: CASSMAGLGNEQFF.

This chain's CDR3 is CASSLAADSSSGNTIYF. The CDR3 region has the DNA TGCGCCAGCAGCTTGGCTGCAGATTCCAGCTCTGGAAACACCATATATTTT. This chain uses TRBV5-1 with TRBJ1-3, with D unclear. CDR1 SGHRS and CDR2 YFSETQ come from the germline V gene. With 0 bases removed from V and 0 bases from J, the gap between germline ends came to 13 bases. The CDR3 runs 17 residues.

The DNA for the CDR3 is TGCGCCAGCAGCATAGCGGGGGGGAAAGAGACCCAGTACTTC. Translation gives CASSIAGGKETQYF. The chain is built from TRBV5-1 and TRBJ2-5; 11 nucleotides agree with TRBD2. The germline gives CDR1 SGHRS, CDR2 YFSETQ. The CDR3 spans 14 residues. Unmatched junction bases numbered 2, after V lost 4 bases and J lost 3 bases.

This sequence joins TRBV14 and TRBJ1-4; the match to TRBD1 covers 11 bases. Germline V gene lookup returns CDR1 SGHDN and CDR2 FVKESK. Trimming cost V 6 bases and J 4 bases; bases outside gene matches: 19. The CDR3 consists of 20 residues. The CDR3 is CASSLSFRDRGLQDNEKLFF. The CDR3 nucleotides read TGTGCCAGCAGTCTTTCCTTTCGGGACAGGGGGTTGCAAGATAATGAAAAACTGTTTTTT.

The V call is TRBV27, the J call TRBJ2-2; D uncertain. Trimming removed 4 bases from V and 0 bases from J, with 3 bases in between. In germline, CDR1 is MNHEY, CDR2 SMNVEV (reference sequence). The CDR3 contains 13 residues. As DNA, the CDR3 is TGTGCCAGCAGTTCCGCGAACACCGGGGAGCTGTTTTTT. Protein product: CASSSANTGELFF.

J is TRBJ1-2 and V is TRBV10-2, with D possibly being TRBD1 (5 bases). The V and J ends lost 4 bases and 1 base respectively, with 7 bases between them. The V gene's germline CDR1 is WSHSY and CDR2 SAAADI. This CDR3 is 13 amino acids long. The CDR3 sequence: CASSGGHNYGYTF. CDR3 nucleotide sequence: TGCGCCAGCAGTGGGGGCCATAACTATGGCTACACCTTC.

The rearrangement uses TRBV7-8 and TRBJ1-3; D is ambiguous. The germline V and J ends were trimmed by 4 bases and 4 bases, with 5 bases remaining between them. CDR1 is SGHVS, CDR2 FQNEAQ, per germline. This CDR3 spans 12 amino acids. This CDR3 is CASSSGGNTIYF. The CDR3 coding sequence is TGTGCCAGCAGCTCCGGGGGAAACACCATATATTTT.

V and J are TRBV7-9 and TRBJ2-7; perhaps TRBD2 as D (6 bases). Germline V gene sequence: CDR1 SEHNR, CDR2 FQNEAQ (reference sequence). Trimming took off 5 bases at V and 3 bases at J, with 17 bases between the two ends. The length of the CDR3 is 15 residues. The CDR3 protein is CASSPWAEGIYEQYF. DNA for the CDR3: TGTGCCAGCAGCCCCTGGGCGGAGGGGATCTACGAGCAGTACTTC.

The rearrangement links TRBV7-2 to TRBJ2-2, with a weak D call TRBD1 (5 bases). This CDR3 region has 15 residues. Trimming took 3 bases from V and 0 from J, leaving 8 bases between them. Germline V gene lookup returns CDR1 SGHTA and CDR2 FQGNSA. The CDR3 DNA reads as TGTGCCAGCAGCTTCCGACAGTCGAACACCGGGGAGCTGTTTTTT. The encoded protein is CASSFRQSNTGELFF.

The chain joins TRBV5-1 to TRBJ1-1, with a weak D call TRBD1 (5 bases). The CDR3 contains 14 residues. Trimming took off 0 bases at V and 7 bases at J, with 13 bases between the two ends. CDR1 and CDR2 (germline): SGHRS, YFSETQ. CDR3 amino acids: CASSLGIGGGEAFF. CDR3 coding DNA: TGCGCCAGCAGCTTGGGGATCGGGGGAGGTGAAGCTTTCTTT.

The gene calls are TRBV6-1 and TRBJ1-2, with D unclear. Between the trimmed V and J ends, which lost 7 bases and 6 bases, there was a span of 9 bases. The V gene's germline CDR1 is MNHNS and CDR2 SASEGT. The length of the CDR3 is 11 residues. CDR3 sequence reads: CASTWGDGYTF. The CDR3 nucleotides read TGTGCCAGCACCTGGGGAGATGGCTACACCTTC.

The CDR3 sequence: CASTGAGGLSEQYF. CDR3 coding DNA: TGTGCCAGTACCGGGGCAGGGGGCCTCTCGGAGCAGTACTTC. This chain uses TRBV19 with TRBJ2-7, with 8 positions matching TRBD1. Germline V gene lookup returns CDR1 LNHDA and CDR2 SQIVND (reference sequence). The CDR3 contains 14 residues. Trimming removed 7 bases from V and 7 bases from J; junction bases left unmatched: 12.

The chain has TRBV12-1 and TRBJ2-1; the D call of TRBD1 is as the table states it, not checked on the DNA. TRBV12-1 is shown as a pseudogene. The CDR3 sequence is 19 residues long. The CDR3 DNA follows: TGTGCCAGCAGCTGTTACACCCTTTACAGGGGCGCCTCCTACAATGAGCAGTTCTTC. Protein product: CASSCYTLYRGASYNEQFF.

This chain links TRBV19 with TRBJ2-6; D might be TRBD1 (6 bases). The V and J ends lost 3 bases and 3 bases respectively, with 12 bases between them. Germline values: CDR1 LNHDA, CDR2 SQIVND (reference sequence). The CDR3 is 16 residues long. CDR3 nucleotide sequence: TGTGCCAGTAGTATTCTCTTACAGGGTGGGGCCAACGTCCTGACTTTC. It translates to CASSILLQGGANVLTF. The full variable domain, rest sourced from reference TRBV19 and TRBJ2-6, is DGGITQSPKYLFRKEGQNVTLSCEQNLNHDAMYWYRQDPGQGLRLIYYSQIVNDFQKGDIAEGYSVSREKKESFPLTVTSAQKNPTAFYLCASSILLQGGANVLTFGAGSRLTVL.

This chain links TRBV19 with TRBJ1-4; TRBD1 matches 7 bases. Germline-derived CDR1 and CDR2 are LNHDA and SQIVND (reference sequence). The CDR3 sequence is 16 residues long. J was trimmed by 4 bases and V by 5 bases; bases with no gene match: 10. The CDR3 here is CASSSRAGQSNEKLFF. CDR3 DNA: TGTGCCAGTAGTTCTCGTGCGGGACAGAGTAATGAAAAACTGTTTTTT.

The chain recombines TRBV5-5 with TRBJ2-1; 8 bases are shared with TRBD1. V dropped 0 bases and J dropped 9; count of bases not matched to a gene: 14. Germline V gives CDR1 SGHKS, CDR2 YYEKEE (reference sequence). The CDR3 consists of 17 residues. The CDR3 bases are TGTGCCAGCAGCTTGGACCGTCTGGGACAGGTATCAAGTGAGCAGTTCTTC. Protein sequence: CASSLDRLGQVSSEQFF.

This clone was seen a handful of times. The J gene is TRBJ1-2, the V gene TRBV5-8; D remains ambiguous. Trimming left V 2 bases short and J 4 bases short, with 12 bases between. Germline-derived CDR1 and CDR2 are SGHTS and YDEGEE. This CDR3 contains 14 residues. CDR3 coding DNA: TGTGCCAGCAGCTTTTCCCTCGGTACCTATGGCTACACCTTC. This translates into CASSFSLGTYGYTF.

The chain recombines TRBV5-1 with TRBJ2-1, with TRBD2 identical over 7 bases. The V gene's germline CDR1 is SGHRS and CDR2 YFSETQ. V dropped 0 bases and J dropped 5; count of bases not matched to a gene: 8. There are 16 residues in the CDR3. The CDR3, as DNA: TGCGCCAGCAGCTTGGGACAGCGGGGAGGTCACAATGAGCAGTTCTTC. Its protein product is CASSLGQRGGHNEQFF.

This rearrangement joins TRBV19 to TRBJ2-1; 7 nucleotides line up with TRBD2. Germline V gene data show CDR1 as LNHDA and CDR2 as SQIVND (reference sequence). The CDR3 sequence is 14 residues long. V trimming: 7 bases; J trimming: 9 bases; junction bases outside the gene matches: 12. The CDR3 spells CASMEGGPGGEQFF. CDR3 sequence (DNA): TGTGCCAGTATGGAGGGAGGGCCGGGCGGTGAGCAGTTCTTC.

The gene calls are TRBV6-1 and TRBJ1-1, with D possibly TRBD1 on 5 matching bases. The CDR3 is 13 residues long. The V end lost 8 bases, the J end lost 5 bases, and 15 bases lay between the germline ends. CDR1 and CDR2 (germline): MNHNS, SASEGT. The CDR3 protein is CASRMGGETEAFF. In DNA form, the CDR3 reads TGTGCCAGCCGTATGGGGGGGGAGACTGAAGCTTTCTTT.

The rearrangement uses TRBV4-2 and TRBJ1-2; the match to TRBD1 covers 8 bases. This CDR3 is built from 13 residues. With 4 bases clipped from V and 5 bases from J, the junction kept 3 bases outside the gene matches. Germline V lookup: CDR1 LGHNA, CDR2 YNFKEQ. The CDR3: CASSRDRGYGYTF. The CDR3 bases are TGTGCCAGCAGCCGAGACAGGGGATATGGCTACACCTTC.

As concerns this clone: Its ends do not fully match the called genes, so a read error is possible. The V and J genes are TRBV19 and TRBJ1-1; 10 positions agree with TRBD1. This CDR3 region has 15 residues. Germline V gene data show CDR1 as LNHDA and CDR2 as SQIVND (reference sequence). The CDR3 sequence is CASSGPGQGNPEAFF. CDR3 in DNA: TGTGCCAGTAGTGGCCCGGGACAGGGGAACCCTGAAGCTTTCTTT.